The T cell receptor (beta chain) described here comes from a study of T cell clonality in common variable immunodeficiency. Study-wide findings and caveats: Fewer deletions and N-nucleotide insertions were reportedly seen in common variable immunodeficiency TCR beta sequences. Fewer TCRbeta clones were shared among CVID subjects than controls. What drives increased CVID clonality needs T cell subpopulation sequencing.

TCRdb keeps only in-frame clones here, not all; method: immunoSEQ multiplex PCR. The sample shows some 34,000 clones, none of them appearing just once. Germline loops: CDR1 MNHEY, CDR2 SVGEGT. This CDR3 comprises 16 residues. Patients and controls were mostly of Caucasian heritage. Replacement immunoglobulin had been given to every CVID subject for at least one year. This clone appeared many times. Its antigen is not known. The sequenced fragment ends 3 residues before the CDR3 boundary, so the rest is inferred from the germline J gene. Sequencing was performed on peripheral blood mononuclear cells. The receptor was derived from a human donor with common variable immunodeficiency. This chain connects TRBV6-2 or TRBV6-3 to TRBJ1-2; possibly TRBD1 for D (5 bases). The CDR3 DNA, read in part, is TGTGCCAGCAGACTACCAACAGGCACCGACCCCCAAGGC. Amino acids: CASRLPTGTDPQG. The full CDR3 protein reads CASRLPTGTDPQGYTF.